Each of the 21 T cell receptor beta chains below was sequenced from the same sample in a study of blood T cell repertoires in COVID-19. Data came from immunoSEQ multiplex PCR; TCRdb stores just in-frame clones and leaves some out. Counted here are about 220,000 clones, under 90% occurring once; the ten biggest clones make up 2% to 3%. Sequenced sample: peripheral blood. The receptors derive from a woman in her thirties or forties with active or convalescent COVID-19.

This chain uses TRBV28 with TRBJ1-2, with a weak D call TRBD1 (6 bases). Trimming shortened V by 10 bases and J by 1 base, and 16 bases separated the two germline ends. The germline CDR1 and CDR2 sequences are MDHEN and SYDVKM. The CDR3 loop spans 14 amino acids. The CDR3 coding sequence is TGTGCCACCACAACCGGACAGTATAACTATGGCTACACCTTC. This encodes CATTTGQYNYGYTF.

The chain links TRBV4-2 to TRBJ2-7; 11 nucleotides line up with TRBD2. The CDR3 length is 17 residues. Germline V gene lookup returns CDR1 LGHNA and CDR2 YNFKEQ. J lost 5 bases, V lost 1 base, and 10 bases had no gene match. The CDR3 is CASSQGVSGRAGHEQYF. The CDR3 DNA follows: TGTGCCAGCAGCCAAGGGGTTAGCGGGAGGGCCGGTCACGAGCAGTACTTC.

This clone was detected once. Different DNA sequences within this sample yield the same CDR3. The chain recombines TRBV6-5 with TRBJ1-3, with D possibly matching TRBD1 (6 bases). Between the trimmed V and J ends, which lost 0 bases and 4 bases, there was a span of 13 bases. Germline lookup yields CDR1 MNHEY and CDR2 SVGAGI. This CDR3 is 16 amino acids long. CDR3 bases: TGTGCCAGCAGTTACTCTGAGCCGACAGGAGGAAACACCATATATTTT. It specifies CASSYSEPTGGNTIYF.

The rearrangement uses TRBV3-1 (or the pseudogene TRBV3-2) and TRBJ1-4; D unresolved. The germline V and J ends were trimmed by 1 base and 7 bases, with 13 bases remaining between them. The CDR3 has 15 amino acids. CDR1 is LGHDT and CDR2 is YNNKEL in the germline V gene (reference sequence). The chain's CDR3 is CASSQGAEDSEKLFF. In DNA, the CDR3 is TGTGCCAGCAGCCAAGGTGCAGAAGACTCTGAAAAACTGTTTTTT.

The CDR3, as DNA: TGTGCCAGTACGTACACGACCGGGGGTGCCTATGGCTACACCTTC. This sequence encodes CASTYTTGGAYGYTF. This sequence joins TRBV19 and TRBJ1-2, with D possibly matching TRBD1 (5 bases). The germline gives CDR1 LNHDA, CDR2 SQIVND (reference sequence). The V and J ends lost 7 bases and 4 bases respectively, with 19 bases between them. CDR3 length equals 15 residues.

This clone was recorded only once. The DNA for the CDR3 is TGTGCCAGCACCAAGGCGGCAGTTTCTAATGAAAAACTGTTTTTT. Translating gives CASTKAAVSNEKLFF. The genes are TRBV11-2 and TRBJ1-4; D is undetermined. V was pared by 7 bases and J by 3 bases, with 15 bases between. Germline-derived CDR1 and CDR2 are SGHAT and FQNNGV. CDR3 length: 15 residues.

CDR3 bases: TGTGCCAGCAGCTCCCCGGGACAGAGTTATGGCTACACCTTC. It translates to CASSSPGQSYGYTF. The chain employs TRBV7-9 and TRBJ1-2; 7 nucleotides line up with TRBD1. Per germline, CDR1 SEHNR and CDR2 FQNEAQ (reference sequence). With 4 bases clipped from V and 5 bases from J, the junction kept 7 bases outside the gene matches. The length of the CDR3 is 14 residues. The full variable domain, completed using reference TRBV7-9 and TRBJ1-2, is DTGVSQNPRHKITKRGQNVTFRCDPISEHNRLYWYRQTLGQGPEFLTYFQNEAQLEKSRLLSDRFSAERPKGSFSTLEIQRTEQGDSAMYLCASSSPGQSYGYTFGSGTRLTVV.

V usage is TRBV24-1 and J usage is TRBJ1-5, with D possibly TRBD1 on 5 matching bases. Per the germline V gene, CDR1 is KGHDR and CDR2 is SFDVKD. This CDR3 comprises 13 residues. V was clipped by 3 bases and J by 6 bases, with 8 bases between them. DNA of the CDR3: TGTGCCACCAGTGATCAGGGTGGTCAGCCCCAGCATTTT. It specifies CATSDQGGQPQHF.

This clone has a handful of counts. This chain connects TRBV18 to TRBJ2-7; TRBD2 aligns across 8 bases. Germline V gene sequence: CDR1 KGHSH, CDR2 LQKENI. The ends lost 4 bases at V and 1 base at J; junction bases unmatched: 3. This CDR3 comprises 14 residues. The CDR3 is CASSRGRSSYEQYF. In nucleotides, the CDR3 is TGTGCCAGCTCACGCGGGAGGTCGTCCTACGAGCAGTACTTC. The full variable domain, rest sourced from reference TRBV18 and TRBJ2-7, is NAGVMQNPRHLVRRRGQEARLRCSPMKGHSHVYWYRQLPEEGLKFMVYLQKENIIDESGMPKERFSAEFPKEGPSILRIQQVVRGDSAAYFCASSRGRSSYEQYFGPGTRLTVT.

CDR3 loop: CASGPVAGASDTQYF. The CDR3 DNA reads as TGTGCCAGCGGCCCGGTAGCGGGGGCATCAGATACGCAGTATTTT. The genes are TRBV3-1 (or the pseudogene TRBV3-2) and TRBJ2-3; 9 bases fit TRBD2. The CDR3 totals 15 residues. The ends lost 8 bases at V and 4 bases at J; junction bases unmatched: 10. Germline CDR1 and CDR2: LGHDT and YNNKEL (reference sequence).

V gene TRBV28 combines with J gene TRBJ1-2, with 9 bases that match TRBD1. The CDR3 extends over 15 amino acids. After removal of 5 bases from V and 0 bases from J, the junction contained 4 bases not matched to a gene. Germline V gives CDR1 MDHEN, CDR2 SYDVKM. The DNA of the CDR3 is TGTGCCAGCAGTCCCGGGACAGGGACTAACTATGGCTACACCTTC. This encodes CASSPGTGTNYGYTF.

This rearrangement joins TRBV19 to TRBJ1-5; 7 bases match TRBD1. After removal of 4 bases from V and 1 base from J, the junction contained 10 bases not matched to a gene. The CDR3 runs to 17 residues. Germline CDR1 reads LNHDA; CDR2 reads SQIVND (reference sequence). Here the CDR3 DNA reads TGTGCCAGTAGTACTACGCTTTCAGGGGGAAGCAATCAGCCCCAGCATTTT. Translated: CASSTTLSGGSNQPQHF.

This chain joins TRBV18 and TRBJ2-7, with 15 bases aligning to TRBD2. Losses at the gene ends were 2 bases for V and 4 bases for J; bases not matched to a gene: 0. The germline V gene encodes CDR1 KGHSH and CDR2 LQKENI. The CDR3 has 15 amino acids. Here the CDR3 reads CASSPGTSGRYEQYF. The CDR3 nucleotides read TGTGCCAGCTCACCAGGGACTAGCGGGAGGTACGAGCAGTACTTC.

The chain joins TRBV3-1 (or the pseudogene TRBV3-2) to TRBJ1-4; no firm D call. Germline CDR1 is LGHDT and CDR2 is YNNKEL (reference sequence). The V and J ends lost 1 base and 8 bases respectively, with 14 bases between them. This CDR3 spans 15 amino acids. The CDR3 here is CASSQGWRGYEKLFF. Written as DNA, the CDR3 is TGTGCCAGCAGCCAAGGGTGGCGAGGGTACGAAAAACTGTTTTTT.

The chain links TRBV5-1 to TRBJ2-5; D is ambiguous. The CDR3 totals 13 residues. Germline V CDR1 and CDR2: SGHRS, YFSETQ. Trimming pared 0 bases from V and 3 bases from J, leaving 6 bases between. The CDR3 loop reads CASSLGVEETQYF. CDR3 nucleotide sequence: TGCGCCAGCAGCTTGGGTGTAGAAGAGACCCAGTACTTC. Full variable domain (outside the CDR3, taken from reference TRBV5-1 and TRBJ2-5): KAGVTQTPRYLIKTRGQQVTLSCSPISGHRSVSWYQQTPGQGLQFLFEYFSETQRNKGNFPGRFSGRQFSNSRSEMNVSTLELGDSALYLCASSLGVEETQYFGPGTRLLVL.

The rearrangement joins TRBV18 to TRBJ1-1; TRBD1 matches at 7 bases. The CDR3 is made up of 14 amino acids. The germline V gene encodes CDR1 KGHSH and CDR2 LQKENI. The V gene end was trimmed by 4 bases and the J gene end by 0 bases; junction bases not matched to a gene: 2. The CDR3 region is CASSRGQVNTEAFF. Written as DNA, the CDR3 is TGTGCCAGCTCACGTGGACAGGTGAACACTGAAGCTTTCTTT.

J is TRBJ1-3 and V is TRBV28, with 7 bases fitting TRBD1. This CDR3 has 15 amino acids. Per the germline V gene, CDR1 is MDHEN and CDR2 is SYDVKM. V shed 6 bases and J 2 bases; nucleotides not matched to a gene: 7. The CDR3 loop reads CASRDRTGAGNTIYF. Written as DNA, the CDR3 is TGTGCCAGCAGGGACAGGACAGGAGCTGGAAACACCATATATTTT.

The V call is TRBV24-1, the J call TRBJ2-1, with a tentative D call TRBD2 (5 bases). The CDR3 totals 15 residues. V dropped 9 bases and J dropped 1 base, with 15 bases sitting between them. CDR1 is KGHDR, CDR2 SFDVKD, per germline. CDR3 amino acids: CATLKPGGSYNEQFF. The DNA for the CDR3 is TGTGCCACCCTGAAACCCGGCGGGTCCTACAATGAGCAGTTCTTC.

The chain uses TRBV28 and TRBJ2-5; 10 nucleotides align to TRBD1. The germline CDR1 and CDR2 sequences are MDHEN and SYDVKM. CDR3 length: 16 residues. J gave up 4 bases and V 4 bases, and 9 bases lay outside the gene matches. CDR3 DNA sequence: TGTGCCAGCAGTTCACCGGGACAGGGGTTTGGAGAGACCCAGTACTTC. Encoded protein: CASSSPGQGFGETQYF.

The J gene is TRBJ2-5, the V gene TRBV18; D gene ambiguous. Trimming removed 2 bases at V and 4 bases at J, with 5 bases between. Germline CDR1 is KGHSH and CDR2 is LQKENI. This CDR3 has 12 amino acids. The CDR3 spells CASSPNLETQYF. CDR3 sequence (DNA): TGTGCCAGCTCACCAAATCTAGAGACCCAGTACTTC.

This chain links TRBV2 with TRBJ1-1; D gene uncertain. CDR1 is SNHLY and CDR2 is FYNNEI in the germline V gene. The germline V and J ends were trimmed by 2 bases and 1 base, with 8 bases remaining between them. The CDR3 covers 14 residues. The CDR3 reads CASSEIVQNTEAFF. CDR3 coding DNA: TGTGCCAGCAGTGAAATAGTCCAGAACACTGAAGCTTTCTTT.